This T cell receptor beta chain derives from a study of blood T cell repertoires in COVID-19. Study background: COVID-19 samples, acute and convalescent, were from the United States, Italy and Spain.

This clone was detected once. Study processing details: Researchers report that nucleated cell counts were estimated from reference gene primer amplification. Clones were read by immunoSEQ multiplex PCR, and TCRdb kept only the in-frame ones, dropping some. V, J and clone size were drawn from that table, and D and trimming were deduced from the DNA. The sample yields more than 100,000 clones, around nine tenths seen once. Specimen: peripheral blood. The clonotype was recovered from a woman between 50 and 59 years old with active or convalescent COVID-19.

CDR3 residues: CASSPSSSGAATDTQYF. The DNA for the CDR3 is TGTGCCAGCAGCCCCTCTTCTAGCGGGGCCGCCACAGATACGCAGTATTTT. This chain links TRBV28 with TRBJ2-3; 9 nucleotides agree with TRBD2. V dropped 6 bases and J dropped 2; count of bases not matched to a gene: 12. The germline V gene has CDR1 MDHEN and CDR2 SYDVKM. There are 17 residues in the CDR3.